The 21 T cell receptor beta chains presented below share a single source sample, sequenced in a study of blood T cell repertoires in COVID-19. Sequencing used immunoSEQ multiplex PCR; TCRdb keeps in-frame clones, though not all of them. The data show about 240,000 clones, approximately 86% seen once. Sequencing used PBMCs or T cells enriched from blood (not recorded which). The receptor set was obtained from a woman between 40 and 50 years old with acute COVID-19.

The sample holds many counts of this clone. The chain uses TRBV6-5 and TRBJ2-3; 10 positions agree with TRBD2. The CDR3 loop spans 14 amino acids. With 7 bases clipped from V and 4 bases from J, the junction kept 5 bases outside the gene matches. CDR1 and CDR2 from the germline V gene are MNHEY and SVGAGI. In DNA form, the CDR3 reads TGTGCCAGCATCCTAGCGGGAGCGGCAGATACGCAGTATTTT. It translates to CASILAGAADTQYF.

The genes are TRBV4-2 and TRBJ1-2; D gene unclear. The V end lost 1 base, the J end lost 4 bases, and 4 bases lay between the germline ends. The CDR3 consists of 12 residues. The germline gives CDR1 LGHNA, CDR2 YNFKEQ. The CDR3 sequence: CASSQAGYGYTF. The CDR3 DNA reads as TGTGCCAGCAGCCAAGCAGGCTATGGCTACACCTTC.

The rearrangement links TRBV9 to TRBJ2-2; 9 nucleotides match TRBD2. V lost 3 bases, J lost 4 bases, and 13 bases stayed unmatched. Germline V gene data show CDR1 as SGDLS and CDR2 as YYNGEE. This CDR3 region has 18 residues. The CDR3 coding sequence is TGTGCCAGCAGCGGACGGGCTAGCGGGAAGGCGGCCACCGGGGAGCTGTTTTTT. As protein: CASSGRASGKAATGELFF.

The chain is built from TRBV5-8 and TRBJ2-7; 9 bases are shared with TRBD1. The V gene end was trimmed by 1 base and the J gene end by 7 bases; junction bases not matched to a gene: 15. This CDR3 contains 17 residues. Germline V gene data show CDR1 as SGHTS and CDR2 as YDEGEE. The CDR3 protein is CASSLPFRGGTGREQYF. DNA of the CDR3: TGTGCCAGCAGCTTGCCGTTCAGGGGAGGGACAGGGCGAGAGCAGTACTTC.

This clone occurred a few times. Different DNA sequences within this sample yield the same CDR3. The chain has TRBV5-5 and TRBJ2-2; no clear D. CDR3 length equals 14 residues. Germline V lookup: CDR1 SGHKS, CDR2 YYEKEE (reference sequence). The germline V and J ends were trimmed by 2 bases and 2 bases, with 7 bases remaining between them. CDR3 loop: CASSLISNTGELFF. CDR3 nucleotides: TGTGCCAGCAGCTTAATCAGTAACACCGGGGAGCTGTTTTTT.

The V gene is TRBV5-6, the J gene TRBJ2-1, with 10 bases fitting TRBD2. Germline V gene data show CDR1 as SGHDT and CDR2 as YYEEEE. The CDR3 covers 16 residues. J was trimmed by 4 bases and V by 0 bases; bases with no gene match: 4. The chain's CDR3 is CASSLGLAGPYNEQFF. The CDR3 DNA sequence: TGTGCCAGCAGCTTGGGACTAGCGGGCCCGTACAATGAGCAGTTCTTC.

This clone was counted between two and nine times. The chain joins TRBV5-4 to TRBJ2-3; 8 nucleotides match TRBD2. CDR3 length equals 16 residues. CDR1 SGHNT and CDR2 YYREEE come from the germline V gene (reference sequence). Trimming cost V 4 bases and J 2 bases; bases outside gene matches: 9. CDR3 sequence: CASSAVAGSDTDTQYF. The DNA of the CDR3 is TGTGCCAGCAGCGCCGTAGCGGGATCCGACACAGATACGCAGTATTTT.

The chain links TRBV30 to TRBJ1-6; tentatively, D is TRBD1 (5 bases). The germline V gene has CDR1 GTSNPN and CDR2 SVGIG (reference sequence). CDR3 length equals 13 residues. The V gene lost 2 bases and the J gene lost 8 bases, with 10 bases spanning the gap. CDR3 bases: TGTGCCTGGAGTAGCCAGGGCTATTCACCCCTCCACTTT. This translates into CAWSSQGYSPLHF.

CDR3 protein: CATSEELAGGLSEQFF. For the CDR3, the DNA is TGTGCCACCAGTGAAGAACTAGCGGGAGGACTTAGTGAGCAGTTCTTC. The rearrangement joins TRBV24-1 to TRBJ2-1; TRBD2 matches 12 bases. This CDR3 has 16 residues. V lost 4 bases and J lost 9; bases outside the gene matches: 9. CDR1 is KGHDR and CDR2 is SFDVKD in the germline V gene.

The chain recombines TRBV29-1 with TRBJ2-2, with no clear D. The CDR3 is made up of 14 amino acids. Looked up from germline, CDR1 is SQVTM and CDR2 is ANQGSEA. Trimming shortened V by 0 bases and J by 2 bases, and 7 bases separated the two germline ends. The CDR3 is CSVEDGSNTGELFF. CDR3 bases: TGCAGCGTTGAAGATGGTAGCAACACCGGGGAGCTGTTTTTT.

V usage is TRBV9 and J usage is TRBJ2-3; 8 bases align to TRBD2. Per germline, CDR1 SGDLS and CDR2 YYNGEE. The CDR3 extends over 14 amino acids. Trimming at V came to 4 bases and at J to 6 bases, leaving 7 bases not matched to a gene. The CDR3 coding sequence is TGTGCCAGCAGCCAAGATGCGGGAGGTGATACGCAGTATTTT. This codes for CASSQDAGGDTQYF.

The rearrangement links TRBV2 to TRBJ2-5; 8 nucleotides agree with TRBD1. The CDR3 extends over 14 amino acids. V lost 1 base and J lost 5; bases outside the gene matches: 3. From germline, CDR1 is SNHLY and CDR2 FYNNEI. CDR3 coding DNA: TGTGCCAGCAGTGAAGGCAGGGGGCGGGAGACCCAGTACTTC. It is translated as CASSEGRGRETQYF.

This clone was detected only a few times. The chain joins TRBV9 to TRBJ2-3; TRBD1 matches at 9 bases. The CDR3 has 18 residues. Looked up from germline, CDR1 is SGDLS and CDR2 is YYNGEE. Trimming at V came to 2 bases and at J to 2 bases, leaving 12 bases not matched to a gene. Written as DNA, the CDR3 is TGTGCCAGCAGCGTCCGGGACAGGGTACACCCGTTCACAGATACGCAGTATTTT. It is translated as CASSVRDRVHPFTDTQYF.

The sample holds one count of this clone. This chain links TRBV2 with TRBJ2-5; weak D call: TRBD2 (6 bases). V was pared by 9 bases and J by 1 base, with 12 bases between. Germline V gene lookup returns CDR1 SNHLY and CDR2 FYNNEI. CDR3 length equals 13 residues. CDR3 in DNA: TGTGCCAGTCTGCGGGAAATCCAAGAGACCCAGTACTTC. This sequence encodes CASLREIQETQYF.

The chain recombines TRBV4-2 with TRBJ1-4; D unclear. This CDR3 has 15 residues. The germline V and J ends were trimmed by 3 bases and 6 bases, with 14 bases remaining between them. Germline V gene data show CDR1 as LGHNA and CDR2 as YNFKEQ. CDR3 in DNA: TGTGCCAGCAGCCAGACGGGAACTGAGTATGAAAAACTGTTTTTT. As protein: CASSQTGTEYEKLFF.

The CDR3 nucleotides are TGCGCCAGCAGCGATCGGGCAGGGGGGCATGAGCAGTTCTTC. Translation gives CASSDRAGGHEQFF. The V gene is TRBV5-1, the J gene TRBJ2-1; maybe TRBD1 (7 bases). Trimming removed 4 bases from V and 8 bases from J, with 16 bases in between. The CDR3 has 14 residues. Germline V gene sequence: CDR1 SGHRS, CDR2 YFSETQ.

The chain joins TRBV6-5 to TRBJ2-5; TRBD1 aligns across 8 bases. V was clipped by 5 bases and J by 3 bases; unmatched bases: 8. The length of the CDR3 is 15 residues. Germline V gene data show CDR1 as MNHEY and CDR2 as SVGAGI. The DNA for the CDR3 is TGTGCCAGCAGTCCCGACAGGGGACTTAAAGAGACCCAGTACTTC. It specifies CASSPDRGLKETQYF.

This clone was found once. The chain's CDR3 is CASSGSLGLAGVSADTQYF. CDR3 nucleotides: TGTGCCAGCAGCGGTAGCCTCGGACTAGCGGGAGTTTCCGCAGATACGCAGTATTTT. The V gene is TRBV2, the J gene TRBJ2-3; 13 nucleotides agree with TRBD2. Germline V CDR1 and CDR2: SNHLY, FYNNEI. The CDR3 is made up of 19 amino acids. The trim removed 6 bases at V and 4 bases at J, leaving 16 bases unmatched.

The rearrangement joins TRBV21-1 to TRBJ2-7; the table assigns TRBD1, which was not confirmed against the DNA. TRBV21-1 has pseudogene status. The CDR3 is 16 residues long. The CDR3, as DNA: TGTGCCAGCAGCAAAGTACAGGGGGTCATCTCCTACGAGCAGTACTTC. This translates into CASSKVQGVISYEQYF.

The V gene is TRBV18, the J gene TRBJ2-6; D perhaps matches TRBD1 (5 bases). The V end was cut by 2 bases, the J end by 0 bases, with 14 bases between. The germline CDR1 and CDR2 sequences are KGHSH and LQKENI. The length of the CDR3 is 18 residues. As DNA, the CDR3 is TGTGCCAGCTCACCAGTGACAGCAACGATCTCTGGGGCCAACGTCCTGACTTTC. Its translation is CASSPVTATISGANVLTF. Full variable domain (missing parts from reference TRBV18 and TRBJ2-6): NAGVMQNPRHLVRRRGQEARLRCSPMKGHSHVYWYRQLPEEGLKFMVYLQKENIIDESGMPKERFSAEFPKEGPSILRIQQVVRGDSAAYFCASSPVTATISGANVLTFGAGSRLTVL.

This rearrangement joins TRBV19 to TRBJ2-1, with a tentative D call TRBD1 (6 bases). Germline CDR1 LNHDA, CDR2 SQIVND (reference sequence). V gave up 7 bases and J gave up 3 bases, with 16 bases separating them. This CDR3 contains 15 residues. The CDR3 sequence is CASTKRRDNYNEQFF. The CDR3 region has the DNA TGTGCCAGTACCAAGAGACGGGACAACTACAATGAGCAGTTCTTC.